This TCR beta chain was identified during a study of PD-1 blockade in classical Hodgkin lymphoma. Generated by immunoSEQ multiplex PCR, the TCRdb table keeps only in-frame clones and is missing some. Altogether around 99,000 clones are present, roughly 79% being singletons, with the ten largest covering 15% to 20%. Germline CDR1 is SEHNR and CDR2 is FQNEAQ (reference sequence). After removal of 3 bases from V and 3 bases from J, the junction contained 10 bases not matched to a gene. This CDR3 has 17 residues. Relapse after autologous stem cell transplantation occurred in every patient, and brentuximab vedotin exposure varied.

The chain recombines TRBV7-9 with TRBJ2-2; TRBD1 agrees at 7 bases. Sample: peripheral blood mononuclear cells (PBMCs), taken before the second cycle of nivolumab. The sequence derives from a human donor with classical Hodgkin lymphoma. The CDR3 is CASSFPSGTVDTGELFF. The DNA for the CDR3 is TGTGCCAGCAGCTTTCCGTCCGGGACAGTGGACACCGGGGAGCTGTTTTTT.